The present entry profiles one T cell receptor beta chain with its context. Its cognate antigen has yet to be identified. No base qualities exist here, and no much larger clone lies one base off it. The data were obtained in a study of blood T cell repertoires in COVID-19 (TCRdb year 2020). In terms of the full investigation: Samples covering the acute and convalescent phases of COVID-19 were provided by collaborators in the United States, Italy and Spain. Where available, HLA class I and class II types were taken from metadata supplied by the sample provider and were not determined by assay-based typing. The material from the prospective study consisted of cDNA or gDNA derived from T cells, B-cell-depleted T cells, or PBMCs. Samples were obtained from the ongoing ImmuneRACE study (first 160 participants) and from approximately 1,200 subjects provided by 6 global collaborators. The dataset comprised deeply sampled blood TCRbeta repertoires from subjects exposed to, actively infected with, or recovered from COVID-19. The repertoires were made available in a free public database intended to serve as a resource for research on the immune response to SARS-CoV-2. Nearly every sample came with metadata listing a de-identified subject ID, COVID-19 status, age in years and sex. Results and caveats for the whole study, not just this receptor: The amount of clinical and demographic metadata varied by source and participant and was provided uncurated.

TCRbeta CDR3 regions were amplified from genomic DNA using the immunoSEQ Assay, a bias-controlled multiplex PCR. Regarding the original processing steps: Within the assay, amplification of reference gene primers was used to estimate how many nucleated cells each sample contained. To quantify the absolute abundance of each unique TCRbeta CDR3 rearrangement, sequence reads were collapsed and filtered. For each sample, productive Simpson clonality was calculated as the square root of Simpson's diversity index across productive rearrangements. TCRdb mirrors the immuneACCESS table, restricted to in-frame sequences. Some clones are absent from its copies; in checked studies, under half trace to an unresolved V gene, and the reason for the others is unknown. Clonal size and the V and J genes are those of that table, whereas D and trimming came from the DNA. Recorded for this sample are approximately 340,000 clones; approximately 89% of them occurred a single time. Clones ranked in the top ten supply about 0.9% of the sample.

Enrolling through a virtual design, the prospective study's participants ranged in age from roughly 18 to 90 years and lived across 24 United States geographic areas. To assign participants to cohorts, the prospective study relied on clinical history that participants themselves reported in a screening survey and a study questionnaire. Exposed participants were defined as having been in contact with someone with a PCR-confirmed or clinician-diagnosed COVID-19 case within 2 weeks of study entry. Mobile phlebotomists in the prospective study collected whole blood, serum and a nasopharyngeal or oropharyngeal swab from every participant. Participants in the prospective study had the option to provide additional blood draws and questionnaires over an approximately 2-month period. Blood samples from the prospective study were shipped frozen or at room temperature prior to DNA extraction. The CDR3 spans 17 residues, from the cysteine through the phenylalanine. Only the CDR3 DNA is retained, 51 bases long and in frame from the first base. The germline V gene (reference sequence) specifies PRHDT as CDR1 and FYEKMQ as CDR2. Cut back by 6 bases and 3 bases, the V and J ends lie 20 bases apart.

The chain is assembled from TRBV13 and TRBJ1-4; TRBD1 is perhaps the D gene, given 5 matching bases. The material sequenced was PBMCs or T cells enriched from blood (not recorded which). The clonotype originates from a woman in her forties who had been exposed to COVID-19. The nucleotides are TGTGCCAGCAGTTCGGGCAGTCAAATAGGGGCTAATGAAAAACTGTTTTTT. This sequence encodes CASSSGSQIGANEKLFF.